Listed here are 15 T cell receptor beta chains from one sample, sequenced in a study of identical twins (dated by TCRdb to the mid-2010s). Library construction relied on 5' RACE. TCRdb shows the sequencer as Illumina HiSeq 2000. The public reads were reprocessed in TCRdb via fastp at Q25 and MiXCR, keeping in-frame beta chains. For every CDR3 protein sequence, its rows merge into one entry that carries the most common genes and DNA. The sample contains about 300,000 distinct CDR3 sequences, roughly 12% of them found a single time. Just over 7% of the sample lies in the top ten. This same sample was also part of a study on yellow fever vaccine responses in identical twins.

Material: CD8+ T cells sorted from blood. The receptors originated from a woman aged 18-29 years in good health.

In this sample, this clonotype turned up a few times. The rearrangement joins TRBV4-1 to TRBJ2-1; TRBD1 matches at 7 bases. Germline CDR1 reads MGHRA; CDR2 reads YSYEKL. CDR3 length equals 14 residues. V trimming: 3 bases; J trimming: 5 bases; junction bases outside the gene matches: 4. CDR3 region: CASSHVGQDNEQFF. In nucleotides, the CDR3 is TGCGCCAGCAGCCACGTCGGACAGGACAATGAGCAGTTCTTC.

V usage is TRBV13 and J usage is TRBJ2-5; 7 nucleotides align to TRBD2. This CDR3 spans 14 amino acids. Germline assignment: CDR1 PRHDT and CDR2 FYEKMQ (reference sequence). Trimming at V came to 5 bases and at J to 5 bases, leaving 8 bases not matched to a gene. DNA of the CDR3: TGTGCCAGCAGCATGGGGGGGAGTTTCGAGACCCAGTACTTC. Translating it yields CASSMGGSFETQYF.

This clonotype was seen only a few times. The chain recombines TRBV7-9 with TRBJ2-3, with 8 bases that match TRBD2. CDR1 is SEHNR, CDR2 FQNEAQ, per germline (reference sequence). The CDR3 contains 16 residues. Germline trimming cut 5 bases from V and 2 bases from J; bases unmatched to any gene: 9. CDR3 nucleotides: TGTGCCAGCAGCCCCAGCGGGGGAGTTCACACAGATACGCAGTATTTT. It encodes CASSPSGGVHTDTQYF.

This clonotype was seen only a few times. The V and J genes are TRBV5-6 and TRBJ1-2, with TRBD1 identical over 7 bases. V gave up 3 bases and J gave up 6 bases; unmatched junction bases: 8. This CDR3 has 14 amino acids. Germline V gene lookup returns CDR1 SGHDT and CDR2 YYEEEE. The CDR3 bases are TGTGCCAGCAGCTCAGGGGGGTCTGGGCATGGCTACACCTTC. Amino acids: CASSSGGSGHGYTF. Full variable domain (missing parts from reference TRBV5-6 and TRBJ1-2): DAGVTQSPTHLIKTRGQQVTLRCSPKSGHDTVSWYQQALGQGPQFIFQYYEEEERQRGNFPDRFSGHQFPNYSSELNVNALLLGDSALYLCASSSGGSGHGYTFGSGTRLTVV.

The chain has TRBV27 and TRBJ2-6; D is possibly TRBD2 (5 bases). The V and J ends lost 5 bases and 2 bases respectively, with 10 bases between them. CDR3 length: 15 amino acids. Germline values: CDR1 MNHEY, CDR2 SMNVEV (reference sequence). This CDR3 reads CASSLERAGANVLTF. CDR3 nucleotide sequence: TGTGCCAGCAGTCTCGAGAGGGCTGGGGCCAACGTCCTGACTTTC.

This clonotype has ten or more counts. The chain is built from TRBV28 and TRBJ2-1; tentatively, D is TRBD2 (5 bases). The CDR3 runs to 17 residues. The germline V gene has CDR1 MDHEN and CDR2 SYDVKM. Trimming removed 3 bases at V and 3 bases at J, with 18 bases between. CDR3 loop: CASSLVLARSIYNEQFF. CDR3 DNA: TGTGCCAGCAGTTTGGTCCTAGCACGGAGTATCTACAATGAGCAGTTCTTC.

The rearrangement links TRBV14 to TRBJ2-7; no clear D gene. CDR1 is SGHDN and CDR2 is FVKESK in the germline V gene. Trimming removed 5 bases from V and 0 bases from J, with 5 bases in between. The CDR3 has 12 amino acids. CDR3: CASSNASYEQYF. The CDR3 nucleotides are TGTGCCAGCAGCAATGCCTCCTACGAGCAGTACTTC. Full variable domain (rest looked up from reference TRBV14 and TRBJ2-7): EAGVTQFPSHSVIEKGQTVTLRCDPISGHDNLYWYRRVMGKEIKFLLHFVKESKQDESGMPNNRFLAERTGGTYSTLKVQPAELEDSGVYFCASSNASYEQYFGPGTRLTVT.

This clonotype was seen more than once but under ten times. This sequence joins TRBV5-1 and TRBJ1-1; 9 nucleotides line up with TRBD1. The CDR3 is 17 amino acids. J lost 1 base, V lost 3 bases, and 10 bases had no gene match. The germline CDR1 and CDR2 sequences are SGHRS and YFSETQ. CDR3 coding DNA: TGCGCCAGCAGCTACGCACCCGGGACAGGGTCGAACACTGAAGCTTTCTTT. Its protein product is CASSYAPGTGSNTEAFF.

The chain combines TRBV6-2 or TRBV6-3 with TRBJ2-5; perhaps TRBD1 as D (6 bases). The CDR3 extends over 15 amino acids. Trimming took off 0 bases at V and 1 base at J, with 9 bases between the two ends. Germline assignment: CDR1 MNHEY and CDR2 SVGEGT. CDR3 DNA: TGTGCCAGCAGTTACTCTAAGGACAGCCAAGAGACCCAGTACTTC. Translating it yields CASSYSKDSQETQYF.

The rearrangement uses TRBV15 and TRBJ2-7; no firm D call. The germline V gene encodes CDR1 LNHNV and CDR2 YYDKDF (reference sequence). This CDR3 has 13 amino acids. V was cut by 5 bases and J by 0 bases, with 8 bases left in between. The CDR3 region is CATSPGNSYEQYF. For the CDR3, the DNA is TGTGCCACCAGCCCTGGCAACTCCTACGAGCAGTACTTC.

The chain is built from TRBV6-1 and TRBJ2-5; 8 bases map to TRBD2. Germline V lookup: CDR1 MNHNS, CDR2 SASEGT. The ends lost 1 base at V and 5 bases at J; junction bases unmatched: 6. The CDR3 runs 15 residues. CDR3 coding DNA: TGTGCCAGCAGTGAAGGGGCGGGAGGAAGCGAGACCCAGTACTTC. This codes for CASSEGAGGSETQYF.

The V call is TRBV20-1, the J call TRBJ2-2, with TRBD1 identical over 8 bases. The CDR3 is 13 residues long. Trimming took 5 bases from V and 5 from J; bases not matched to a gene: 4. The germline V gene has CDR1 DFQATT and CDR2 SNEGSKA (reference sequence). CDR3 in DNA: TGCAGTGCTTGGACAGGGAGGACCGGGGAGCTGTTTTTT. This sequence encodes CSAWTGRTGELFF.

This clonotype was counted many times. The chain uses TRBV20-1 and TRBJ1-2; D possibly corresponds to TRBD1 (5 bases). V was pared by 3 bases and J by 3 bases, with 8 bases between. Per the germline V gene, CDR1 is DFQATT and CDR2 is SNEGSKA (reference sequence). The CDR3 runs 12 residues. CDR3 sequence: CSARVGDYGYTF. CDR3 sequence (DNA): TGCAGTGCTAGGGTAGGGGACTATGGCTACACCTTC.

This clonotype was observed a handful of times. The rearrangement joins TRBV28 to TRBJ2-1; perhaps TRBD1 as D (5 bases). V was clipped by 5 bases and J by 1 base, with 12 bases between them. The CDR3 is made up of 15 amino acids. Germline lookup yields CDR1 MDHEN and CDR2 SYDVKM. CDR3 residues: CASSGDRGSYNEQFF. CDR3 nucleotides: TGTGCCAGCAGTGGAGATAGGGGTTCCTACAATGAGCAGTTCTTC.

In this sample, this clonotype turned up a few times. The chain combines TRBV24-1 with TRBJ2-1, with 10 bases aligning to TRBD2. This CDR3 is built from 15 residues. The V segment lost 4 bases and the J segment 4 bases; nucleotides outside the gene matches: 3. The germline gives CDR1 KGHDR, CDR2 SFDVKD. The CDR3 region has the DNA TGTGCCACCAGTGAGATAGCGGGAGGTTACAATGAGCAGTTCTTC. Translating it yields CATSEIAGGYNEQFF.